These 5 T cell receptor beta chains originate from one sample sequenced in a study of shared clonotypes between healthy human individuals. Profiled with immunoSEQ multiplex PCR; TCRdb holds only in-frame clones, not every one. The data contain just over 2,000,000 clones, roughly 95% of them seen just once; the ten biggest clones take up 0.9% to 1.3%. Naive CD8 cells lacked CD45RO and underwent positive selection for CCR7, leaving out terminally differentiated effector memory CD45RA+ cells. Sample: naive CD8+ T cells sorted from blood. The receptor source for this set is a man aged 18 to 35 in good health.

The V call is TRBV7-2, the J call TRBJ2-7; no reliable D call. This CDR3 is built from 14 residues. Between the trimmed V and J ends, which lost 1 base and 2 bases, there was a span of 9 bases. Germline V gene data show CDR1 as SGHTA and CDR2 as FQGNSA. CDR3 in amino acids: CASSLGAYTYEQYF. The CDR3 bases are TGTGCCAGCAGCTTAGGCGCCTACACCTACGAGCAGTACTTC.

V is TRBV5-1 and J is TRBJ2-1; a weak D match, TRBD2 (6 bases). This CDR3 has 20 amino acids. CDR1 and CDR2 from the germline V gene are SGHRS and YFSETQ. The V and J ends lost 4 bases and 0 bases respectively, with 26 bases between them. The CDR3 loop is CASSPVDTGTSPSSYNEQFF. The CDR3, as DNA: TGCGCCAGCAGCCCCGTTGATACGGGTACTAGCCCGAGCTCCTACAATGAGCAGTTCTTC.

To note about this clone: The same CDR3 arises from other DNA sequences in this sample as well. The rearrangement uses TRBV4-3 and TRBJ1-2; D is possibly TRBD1 (6 bases). The CDR3 consists of 15 residues. Per the germline V gene, CDR1 is LGHNA and CDR2 is YSLEER. Trimming pared 1 base from V and 4 bases from J, leaving 13 bases between. The CDR3 nucleotides read TGCGCCAGCAGCCAAGCCCGGGGGGCAGGCTATGGCTACACCTTC. It encodes CASSQARGAGYGYTF.

The chain combines TRBV5-1 with TRBJ2-5, with 8 positions matching TRBD2. V shed 1 base and J 4 bases; nucleotides not matched to a gene: 3. Germline CDR1 is SGHRS and CDR2 is YFSETQ. This CDR3 is built from 14 residues. CDR3: CASSLIREGETQYF. The CDR3 bases are TGCGCCAGCAGCTTGATACGGGAGGGAGAGACCCAGTACTTC.

The CDR3 nucleotides are TGTGCCAGCAGCTTGTTTGACGGGGGAGAGTTCTTC. This sequence encodes CASSLFDGGEFF. The chain uses TRBV7-2 and TRBJ2-1; D may be TRBD2 (6 bases). Trimming took off 3 bases at V and 14 bases at J, with 14 bases between the two ends. The CDR3 runs 12 residues. Germline CDR1 reads SGHTA; CDR2 reads FQGNSA.